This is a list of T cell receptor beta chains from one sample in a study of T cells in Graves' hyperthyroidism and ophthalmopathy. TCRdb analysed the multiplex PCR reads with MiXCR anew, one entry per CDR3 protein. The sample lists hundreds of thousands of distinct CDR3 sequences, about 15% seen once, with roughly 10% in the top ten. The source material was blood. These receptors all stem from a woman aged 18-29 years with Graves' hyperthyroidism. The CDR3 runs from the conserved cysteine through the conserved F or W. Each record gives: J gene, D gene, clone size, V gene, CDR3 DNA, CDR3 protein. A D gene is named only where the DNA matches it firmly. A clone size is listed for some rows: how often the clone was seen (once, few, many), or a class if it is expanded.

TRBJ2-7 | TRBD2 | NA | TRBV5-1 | TGCGCCAGCAGCTCACAGCCTAGCGGGAGTCGCGACGAGCAGTACTTC | CASSSQPSGSRDEQYF
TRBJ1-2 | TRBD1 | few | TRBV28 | TGTGCCAGCGGCGGGGTGGCAGGGGGCGACTATGGCTACACCTTC | CASGGVAGGDYGYTF
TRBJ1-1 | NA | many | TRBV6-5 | TGTGCCAGCAGTTACTCGCGCAGGGGACCCCCGAGACCAGCATCGAACACTGAAGCTTTCTTT | CASSYSRRGPPRPASNTEAFF
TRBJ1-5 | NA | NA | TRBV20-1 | TGCAGTGCCGACCCCGGAGCATTAGGTCAGCCCCAGCATTTT | CSADPGALGQPQHF
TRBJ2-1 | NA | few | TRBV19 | TGTGCCAGTAGTATCGGCAGCGTTGTGTTTAATGAGCAGTTCTTC | CASSIGSVVFNEQFF
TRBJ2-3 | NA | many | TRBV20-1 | TGCAGTGCTCAGCCGGCGGGTTTAGGGGTGACAGATACGCAGTATTTT | CSAQPAGLGVTDTQYF
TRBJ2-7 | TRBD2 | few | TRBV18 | TGTGCCAGCTCACCAAAGGGCATCGGCGGGAGCCCCTACGAGCAGTACTTC | CASSPKGIGGSPYEQYF
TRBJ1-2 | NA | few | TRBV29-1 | TGCAGCGTTGAATTTGGGGGCAGCTATGGCTACACCTTC | CSVEFGGSYGYTF
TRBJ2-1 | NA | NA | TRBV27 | TGTGCCAGCAGTCTAGCGAGCCACAATGAGCAGTTCTTC | CASSLASHNEQFF
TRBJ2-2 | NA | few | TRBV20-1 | TGCAATGCTAGAGACGGCGGGGGCGCGAACACCGGGGAGCTGTTTTTT | CNARDGGGANTGELFF
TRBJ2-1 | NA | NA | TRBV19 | TGTGCCAGTAGTATTCGGCATGAGCAGTTCTTC | CASSIRHEQFF
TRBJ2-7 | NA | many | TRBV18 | TGTGCCAGCTCACCCACAGATTACGAGCAGTACTTC | CASSPTDYEQYF
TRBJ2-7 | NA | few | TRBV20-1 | TGCAGTGCTAGGGCAGGGGGGACCTACGAGCAGTACTTC | CSARAGGTYEQYF
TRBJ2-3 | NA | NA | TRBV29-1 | TGCAGCGTGCAGGGTACCCTTAGCACAGATACGCAGTATTTT | CSVQGTLSTDTQYF
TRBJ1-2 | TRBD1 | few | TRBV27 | TGTGCCAGCAGCCCAACCGGGACAGACTTCTATGGCTACACCTTC | CASSPTGTDFYGYTF
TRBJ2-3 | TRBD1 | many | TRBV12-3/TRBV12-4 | TGTGCCAGCAGTTTAAGGGTTAGGGGGCGAGCGCCAGGACCCCCAGATACGCAGTATTTT | CASSLRVRGRAPGPPDTQYF
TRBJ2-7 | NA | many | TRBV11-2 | TGTGCCAGCAGCTTAGATCTGGGACAATCAAGGGAGCAGTACTTC | CASSLDLGQSREQYF
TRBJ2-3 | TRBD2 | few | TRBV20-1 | TGCAGTGCTAGTGCTTTTCTAGCGGGTCGATGGACAGATACGCAGTATTTT | CSASAFLAGRWTDTQYF
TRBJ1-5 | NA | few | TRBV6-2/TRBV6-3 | TGTGCCAGCAGTTACCCGCCATATAGCAATCAGCCCCAGCATTTT | CASSYPPYSNQPQHF
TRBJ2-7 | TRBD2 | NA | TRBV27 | TGTGCCAGCAGTCGAGGTTCTACTAGCGCCTACGAGCAGTACTTC | CASSRGSTSAYEQYF
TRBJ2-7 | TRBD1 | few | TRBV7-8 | TGTGCCAGTAGTCCCGGTGACAGGGGCTTCTCCTACGAGCAGTACTTC | CASSPGDRGFSYEQYF